The clone carrying this TCR beta chain was seen ten or more times. Its antigen is not known. Amplifying from RNA transcripts, the study obtained TCR beta CDR3 regions. HTBI primers primed a first-round RT-PCR, and a second-round multiplex PCR followed. Using its own MiXCR run on the multiplex PCR reads, TCRdb lists one record per CDR3 protein. This sample has 600,000 to 700,000 distinct CDR3 sequences, with 35% to 50% found just once. Trimming shortened V by 5 bases and J by 2 bases, and 7 bases separated the two germline ends. The CDR3 runs to 13 residues. Germline V gene data show CDR1 as SGHTA and CDR2 as FQGNSA. These data originate in a study of Graves' ophthalmopathy and Graves' hyperthyroidism. Study context: No treatment had been given when peripheral blood was collected at initial diagnosis. Points from the study as a whole: Among expanded thyroid clonotypes above 0.001 frequency, most also occurred in blood.

Moderate-to-severe activity, CAS ≥3, NOSPECS ≥4 and a duration under 3 months were seen in donors with ophthalmopathy. A roughly 10 ml volume of fresh peripheral blood provided the PBMCs. The chain couples TRBV7-2 to TRBJ1-5, with D uncertain. The sequencing sample was made of peripheral blood. The receptor was isolated from an adult man with Graves' ophthalmopathy. CDR3 protein: CASSPVGNQPQHF. The CDR3 DNA sequence: TGTGCCAGCAGCCCCGTCGGCAATCAGCCCCAGCATTTT.